One and the same sample provided the 3 T cell receptor beta chains below, sequenced in a study of T cells in Graves' hyperthyroidism and ophthalmopathy. RNA transcripts provided the source from which TCR beta CDR3 regions were amplified. With the HTBI primer set, the TCR CDR3 went through a first round of RT-PCR. TCRdb recomputed calls from the multiplex PCR reads with MiXCR, one row per CDR3 protein. The data hold 530,000 or so distinct CDR3 sequences, with about half observed a single time. Sequenced sample: peripheral blood or thyroid tissue (not recorded which). The receptors shown here come from a woman under 30 with Graves' hyperthyroidism.

This clonotype is a singleton in its sample. The CDR3 coding sequence is TGCAGTGAGTCGAGGGACATAAATCAGCCCCAGCATTTT. Protein sequence: CSESRDINQPQHF. The V call is TRBV20-1, the J call TRBJ1-5; D might be TRBD1 (6 bases). The CDR3 spans 13 residues. Germline CDR1 DFQATT, CDR2 SNEGSKA (reference sequence). Trimming shortened V by 7 bases and J by 4 bases, and 14 bases separated the two germline ends.

This clonotype was seen repeatedly, ten times or more. CDR3 nucleotide sequence: TGCAGTGCGGGGACAGATGAAGCTTTCTTT. It yields the protein CSAGTDEAFF. The chain carries TRBV20-1 and TRBJ1-1; TRBD1 matches at 7 bases. CDR3 length: 10 residues. The V and J ends lost 6 bases and 7 bases, in that order; junction bases with no gene match: 2. CDR1 and CDR2 (germline): DFQATT, SNEGSKA (reference sequence).

This clonotype appeared a few times. Just one base apart from a much larger clone, this may be a read error. The gene calls are TRBV28 and TRBJ2-7; 7 bases are a match to TRBD2. The V segment lost 2 bases and the J segment 3 bases; nucleotides outside the gene matches: 4. The CDR3 covers 14 residues. Germline lookup yields CDR1 MDHEN and CDR2 SYDVKM. The CDR3 region is CASSLRGVVYEQYF. CDR3 in DNA: TGTGCCAGCAGTTTACGGGGGGTCGTCTACGAGCAGTACTTC.